The rows below give T cell receptor beta chains drawn from one sample of a study of identical twins. MiXCR, run by TCRdb on the 5' RACE reads, gives a single entry per CDR3 protein. The data hold 700,000 or so distinct CDR3 sequences, with around 8.6% observed a single time. The data were also submitted as part of a second study, on yellow fever vaccine responses in identical twins.

Sequencing was performed on PBMCs. The receptors derive from a woman aged 18-30 years in good health. The CDR3 runs from the conserved cysteine through the conserved F or W. The order of the fields is V gene, J gene, D gene, clone size, CDR3 DNA, CDR3 protein. A D gene is named only where the DNA matches it firmly. Only part of the rows carry a size: once, few, many, or a class if the clone is expanded.

>TRBV24-1|TRBJ2-7|TRBD1|few
TGTGCCACCAGTGACCTACAGGGGTACGAGCAGTACTTC
CATSDLQGYEQYF
>TRBV4-3|TRBJ2-5|.|many
TGCGCCAGCAGCCAAGATAATCGGGGACGAGGCGGGACCCAGTACTTC
CASSQDNRGRGGTQYF
>TRBV4-3|TRBJ1-3|.|.
TGCGCCAGCAGCCAAGATTTGCTGAGCTCTGGAAACACCATATATTTT
CASSQDLLSSGNTIYF
>TRBV2|TRBJ2-3|.|many
TGTGCCAGCAAGACAGGACTCACAGATACGCAGTATTTT
CASKTGLTDTQYF
>TRBV7-9|TRBJ2-1|.|.
TGTGCCAGCAGCTTAGTTTTGCCCGGTGAGCAGTTCTTC
CASSLVLPGEQFF
>TRBV6-1|TRBJ2-1|TRBD2|.
TGTGCCAGCACTCGCAACCTGGGTAGCGGGAGTCTTACCGGAGACTCCTACAATGAGCAGTTCTTC
CASTRNLGSGSLTGDSYNEQFF
>TRBV6-2/TRBV6-3|TRBJ2-1|TRBD2|.
TGTGCCAGCAGTCACGCTAGCGGGAGTGTAGAGGAGCAGTTCTTC
CASSHASGSVEEQFF
>TRBV15|TRBJ2-2|.|many
TGTGCCACCAGCAGAGGCGGGGCCGGGGAGCTGTTTTTT
CATSRGGAGELFF
>TRBV7-9|TRBJ2-7|TRBD1|.
TGTGCCAGCAGCTTAATCAGGGGGCCTTACGAGCAGTACTTC
CASSLIRGPYEQYF
>TRBV3-1|TRBJ2-6|.|few
TGTGCCAGCAGCCCTACCAACTCTGGGGCCAACGTCCTGACTTTC
CASSPTNSGANVLTF
>TRBV5-1|TRBJ2-2|.|many
TGCGCCAGCAGCCCAGGGCCGCGGACCGGGGAGCTGTTTTTT
CASSPGPRTGELFF
>TRBV12-3/TRBV12-4|TRBJ2-1|TRBD2|.
TGTGCCAGCAGCCTAGGGAGCGGGAGTTGGAATGAGCAGTTCTTC
CASSLGSGSWNEQFF
>TRBV25-1|TRBJ2-7|.|.
TGTGCCAGCAGTGAATTCACCGCATTACAGGCCTACGAGCAGTACTTC
CASSEFTALQAYEQYF
>TRBV7-3|TRBJ2-1|TRBD2|.
TGTGCCAGCTCAGCGGGGGATTTGAATGAGCAGTTCTTC
CASSAGDLNEQFF
>TRBV5-1|TRBJ1-1|.|many
TGCGCCAGCAGCTTGGAACCGTACACTGAAGCTTTCTTT
CASSLEPYTEAFF
>TRBV11-2|TRBJ2-4|TRBD2|few
TGTGCCAGCAGCCCTAAAGGGACTAGCGGGGGACCCCTAGCCAAAAACATTCAGTACTTC
CASSPKGTSGGPLAKNIQYF
>TRBV2|TRBJ1-1|.|.
TGTGCCAGCCGGCCAGGCACTGAAGCTTTCTTT
CASRPGTEAFF
>TRBV7-8|TRBJ2-5|TRBD2|.
TGTGCCAGCAGCACGGCGTCGTTGCGGGGGGGCCTGGAGACCCAGTACTTC
CASSTASLRGGLETQYF
>TRBV5-6|TRBJ2-7|.|.
TGTGCCAGCAGCGTGGGGGATCGGCAGTACTTC
CASSVGDRQYF
>TRBV5-1|TRBJ2-5|TRBD1|.
TGCGCCAGCAGCTTGGGGGACAGGCTTTTTTCGGGAGAGACCCAGTACTTC
CASSLGDRLFSGETQYF
>TRBV5-1|TRBJ2-2|.|few
TGCGCCAGCACCTCGCATGGCAGCAACACCGGGGAGCTGTTTTTT
CASTSHGSNTGELFF
>TRBV20-1|TRBJ2-5|TRBD2|few
TGCAGTACATCGGGGGGATCCTCGGAGACCCAGTACTTC
CSTSGGSSETQYF
>TRBV3-1|TRBJ2-5|TRBD2|few
TGTGCCAGCAGCCGCGGCGGGACTAGCGGTCAAGAGACCCAGTACTTC
CASSRGGTSGQETQYF
>TRBV29-1|TRBJ1-6|.|many
TGCAGCGTTTCGATAGGAATGCAATCACCCCTCCACTTT
CSVSIGMQSPLHF
>TRBV5-1|TRBJ1-1|.|few
TGCGCCAGCAGCTTATCCTTCGGTGGCCGCGGGAGAAACACTGAAGCTTTCTTT
CASSLSFGGRGRNTEAFF
>TRBV7-6|TRBJ2-1|.|.
TGTGCCAGCAGCTTAGCGAAGGGGATTCACTCCTACAATGAGCAGTTCTTC
CASSLAKGIHSYNEQFF
>TRBV6-5|TRBJ2-6|.|.
TGTGCCAGCAGTTACCCAAGAAGCTCTGGGGCCAACGTCCTGACTTTC
CASSYPRSSGANVLTF
>TRBV24-1|TRBJ2-1|.|.
TGTGCCACCAGTGACCTGGGACCCTACAATGAGCAGTTCTTC
CATSDLGPYNEQFF
>TRBV7-3|TRBJ2-7|TRBD1|many
TGTGCCAGCAGCGTTGCCGGGACAGGAACATACGAGCAGTACTTC
CASSVAGTGTYEQYF
>TRBV28|TRBJ2-2|.|.
TGTGCCAGCATCCAAGGGGCTCAGGCGAGGACCGGGGAGCTGTTTTTT
CASIQGAQARTGELFF
>TRBV6-1|TRBJ1-5|.|many
TGTGCCAGCAGCCTACAGGGAGGACAGCCCCAGCATTTT
CASSLQGGQPQHF
>TRBV14|TRBJ2-1|.|few
TGTGCCAGCAGCCAACCCCAAACGGGTAATGAGCAGTTCTTC
CASSQPQTGNEQFF
>TRBV10-3|TRBJ2-2|TRBD1|few
TGTGCCATCAGTGAGACGGGACAGGGGGCCGCCGGGGAGCTGTTTTTT
CAISETGQGAAGELFF
>TRBV27|TRBJ2-7|TRBD2|few
TGTGCCAGCAGGCCACTAGCGTACTCCTACGAGCAGTACTTC
CASRPLAYSYEQYF
>TRBV20-1|TRBJ2-7|.|.
TGCAGTACCTCCCCCCGCCCAGACGAGCAGTACTTC
CSTSPRPDEQYF
>TRBV4-2|TRBJ2-1|TRBD2|few
TGTGCCAGCAGCCAAGAAGTCGGGGGGAAGGGGAATGAGCAGTTCTTC
CASSQEVGGKGNEQFF
>TRBV20-1|TRBJ2-1|TRBD2|few
TGCAGTGCACTCGGGACTAGCGGCTCCTACAATGAGCAGTTCTTC
CSALGTSGSYNEQFF
>TRBV6-1|TRBJ2-1|.|.
TGTGCCAGCAGTCTTACAGCTAAAACAGTTGTCGACAATGAGCAGTTCTTC
CASSLTAKTVVDNEQFF
>TRBV20-1|TRBJ2-1|.|few
TGCAGTGCTAGCGGCAGGGTCCACAATGAGCAGTTCTTC
CSASGRVHNEQFF
>TRBV11-2|TRBJ2-4|.|few
TGTGCCAGCAGCTTAGATCTGACCCTTCAGTACTTC
CASSLDLTLQYF
>TRBV6-5|TRBJ2-5|TRBD1|.
TGTGCCAGCAGTTACCCGACAGGGGGCGCCGGGGGGGAGACCCAGTACTTC
CASSYPTGGAGGETQYF
>TRBV12-3/TRBV12-4|TRBJ1-2|.|few
TGTGCCAGCAGTTTAGCGGTCGGGGGGACATCTAACTATGGCTACACCTTC
CASSLAVGGTSNYGYTF
>TRBV6-4|TRBJ2-2|TRBD2|.
TGTGCCAGCAGTGAGGGGCTAGCGGGGCGCGCCAACACCGGGGAGCTGTTTTTT
CASSEGLAGRANTGELFF
>TRBV7-9|TRBJ2-7|.|.
TGTGCCAGCGCAGCAACCTACGAGCAGTACTTC
CASAATYEQYF
>TRBV12-3/TRBV12-4|TRBJ1-2|.|few
TGTGCCAGCAGGCAAGGACCGCGAGCAATCTATGGCTACACCTTC
CASRQGPRAIYGYTF
>TRBV10-3|TRBJ2-7|TRBD1|few
TGTGCCATCACTCTCGACAGGGTCCACGAGCAGTACTTC
CAITLDRVHEQYF
>TRBV6-5|TRBJ2-5|.|few
TGTGCCAGCAGTTACTCAGGGTCGGAGACCCAGTACTTC
CASSYSGSETQYF
>TRBV14|TRBJ1-1|.|many
TGTGCCAGCAGCCATTTGTTGAACACTGAAGCTTTCTTT
CASSHLLNTEAFF
>TRBV28|TRBJ2-7|TRBD2|many
TGTGCCAGCAGTTTATTACCCGGGACTAGCGGGGGCTACGAGCAGTACTTC
CASSLLPGTSGGYEQYF
>TRBV11-2|TRBJ2-1|.|few
TGTGCCAGCAGGCAGCTTAGATCCATTGTTATGGAGCAGTTCTTC
CASRQLRSIVMEQFF
>TRBV6-5|TRBJ2-5|TRBD1|.
TGTGCCAGCAGTTACTCCGGGACAGGGGGCATCGGAGAGACCCAGTACTTC
CASSYSGTGGIGETQYF
>TRBV28|TRBJ1-5|.|.
TGTGCCAGCAGTTTAAAGCGGGGATCGGGCAATCAGCCCCAGCATTTT
CASSLKRGSGNQPQHF
>TRBV12-3/TRBV12-4|TRBJ2-1|TRBD2|many
TGTGCCAGCAGTCCCCCCATACTAGCGGAGCACTACAATGAGCAGTTCTTC
CASSPPILAEHYNEQFF
>TRBV11-2|TRBJ2-5|.|few
TGTGCCAGCAGCCAGAGCCGACAGACCCAGTACTTC
CASSQSRQTQYF